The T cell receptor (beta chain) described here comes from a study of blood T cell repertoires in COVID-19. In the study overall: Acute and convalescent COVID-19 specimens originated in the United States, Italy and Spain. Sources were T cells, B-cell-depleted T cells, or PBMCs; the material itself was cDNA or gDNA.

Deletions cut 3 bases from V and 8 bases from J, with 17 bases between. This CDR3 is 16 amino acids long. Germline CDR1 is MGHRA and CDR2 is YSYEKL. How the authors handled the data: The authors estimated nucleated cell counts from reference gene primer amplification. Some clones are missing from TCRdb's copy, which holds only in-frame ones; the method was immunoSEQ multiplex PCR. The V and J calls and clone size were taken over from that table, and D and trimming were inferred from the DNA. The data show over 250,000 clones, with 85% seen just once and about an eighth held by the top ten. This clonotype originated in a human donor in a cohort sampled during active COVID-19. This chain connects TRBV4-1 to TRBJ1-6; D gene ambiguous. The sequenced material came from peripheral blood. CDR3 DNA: TGCGCCAGCAGCCATCCCCTTCGTGGTAGATATTCACCCCTCCACTTT. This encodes CASSHPLRGRYSPLHF.